This TCR beta chain was documented in a study of identical twins. This clonotype came up many times. This CDR3 spans 13 amino acids. Trimming at V came to 2 bases and at J to 6 bases, leaving 3 bases not matched to a gene. CDR1 is MNHEY and CDR2 is SVGAGI in the germline V gene. TCRdb reanalysed the 5' RACE reads using MiXCR and keeps one entry per CDR3 protein. The sample has 650,000 to 750,000 distinct CDR3 sequences, 21% seen once. These sequences were also reported in another study, on T cells expressing NK-cell markers. As that study records: HCMV specificity was not established for the expanded NKG2C+ T cell clones.

Sequenced input: PBMCs. The chain couples TRBV6-5 to TRBJ1-2; TRBD1 agrees at 7 bases. The clonotype originates from a woman between 18 and 30 years old in good health. The CDR3 DNA is TGTGCCAGCAGTTACAGGGACAGACATGGCTACACCTTC. This encodes CASSYRDRHGYTF.